This is a list of T cell receptor beta chains from one sample in a study of CD8 T cells in Susac syndrome. TCRdb reprocessed the immunoSEQ multiplex PCR reads with MiXCR, giving one entry per CDR3 protein. The sample contains approximately 160,000 distinct CDR3 sequences, around 93% of which appear only once. The material sequenced was CD4+ T cells from PBMCs. All receptors come from a human donor in good health. The CDR3 runs from the conserved cysteine through the conserved F or W. The order of the fields is V gene, J gene, CDR3 protein.

>TRBV29-1|TRBJ2-3
CSVARDTQYF
>TRBV2|TRBJ1-6
CASRGRAFGSYSPLHF
>TRBV5-6|TRBJ1-5
CASSYRTGGRINQPQHF
>TRBV12-3/TRBV12-4|TRBJ2-2
CASSFSFRYTGELFF
>TRBV20-1|TRBJ2-7
CSARFASSYEQYF
>TRBV5-1|TRBJ2-7
CANGYGAGSYEQYF
>TRBV11-2|TRBJ2-3
CASSLDRRVTRFTDTQYF
>TRBV5-1|TRBJ2-7
CASSFGGGAREQYF
>TRBV20-1|TRBJ1-1
CSARGQTNTEAFF
>TRBV20-1|TRBJ2-7
CSAREPTGGFSYEQYF
>TRBV29-1|TRBJ2-1
CSVGGGLAGAYNEQFF
>TRBV20-1|TRBJ1-5
CSARVGGLNQPQHF
>TRBV5-4|-
CASSLPPADEQFF
>TRBV4-1|TRBJ1-2
CASSQELEGMRGYTF
>TRBV6-1|TRBJ1-2
CASSRKGGDEGYTF
>TRBV4-1|TRBJ2-2
CASTQGRGTGELFF
>TRBV5-1|TRBJ1-2
CASSLGGLTMDGYTF
>TRBV6-6|TRBJ2-5
CASSSEETQYF
>TRBV5-1|TRBJ2-7
CASKEANRGMGEQYF
>TRBV20-1|TRBJ1-1
CSAREQGALNTEAFF
>TRBV14|TRBJ2-2
CASSQEGTGGPTGELFF
>TRBV20-1|TRBJ1-4
CSARGALRGEKLFF
>TRBV29-1|TRBJ1-2
CSAHGQGDGYTF
>TRBV7-2|TRBJ1-3
CASSLSVGNTIYF
>TRBV28|TRBJ1-4
CASRPIGRGLFF
>TRBV7-2|TRBJ2-1
CASSALLYNEQFF
>TRBV20-1|TRBJ2-7
CSASPGPTYEQYF
>TRBV12-3/TRBV12-4|TRBJ2-5
CASSSGSGVGETQYF
>TRBV27|TRBJ2-1
CASSLHNEQFF
>TRBV5-4|TRBJ1-1
CASSFLRQGMAEAFF
>TRBV6-1|TRBJ2-5
CASSVGLAGKTQYF
>TRBV12-3/TRBV12-4|TRBJ2-7
CASSPRGAEQYF
>TRBV29-1|TRBJ2-3
CSGAEGSTDTQYF
>TRBV20-1|TRBJ2-7
CSAMTQVSYEQYF
>TRBV10-3|TRBJ1-3
CAISELTGGGNTIYF
>TRBV18|TRBJ1-3
CASSQDSLGTIYF
>TRBV4-2|TRBJ2-1
CASSQDLGGVYNEQFF
>TRBV9|TRBJ1-1
CASSPAGVGDTEAFF
>TRBV3-1|TRBJ2-5
CASSHDRGPPPETQYF
>TRBV18|TRBJ1-5
CASSPLQGKEPQHF